Here is one TCR beta chain with its context. This CDR3 has 15 residues. Germline V lookup: CDR1 SGHAT, CDR2 FQNNGV. V lost 4 bases and J lost 0, with 10 bases in between. The data belong to a study of shared clonotypes between healthy human individuals. Each subset's genomic DNA was shared equally among a number of immunoSEQ plates. Data came from immunoSEQ multiplex PCR; TCRdb stores just in-frame clones and leaves some out. The sample comprises about 1.1 million clones, around 78% of which are singletons, and 0.6% to 0.7% rests with the top ten. The sample consisted of memory CD4+ T cells from PBMCs. Subset specified: CD45RA-negative fraction. The source of this sequence is a man younger than 35 in good health. Some clones in this sample may be carry-over from other donors' samples. The chain employs TRBV11-2 and TRBJ1-3, with D possibly being TRBD1 (6 bases). CDR3 sequence: CASSYRDGSGNTIYF. Here the CDR3 DNA reads TGTGCCAGCAGCTACAGGGATGGCTCTGGAAACACCATATATTTT.